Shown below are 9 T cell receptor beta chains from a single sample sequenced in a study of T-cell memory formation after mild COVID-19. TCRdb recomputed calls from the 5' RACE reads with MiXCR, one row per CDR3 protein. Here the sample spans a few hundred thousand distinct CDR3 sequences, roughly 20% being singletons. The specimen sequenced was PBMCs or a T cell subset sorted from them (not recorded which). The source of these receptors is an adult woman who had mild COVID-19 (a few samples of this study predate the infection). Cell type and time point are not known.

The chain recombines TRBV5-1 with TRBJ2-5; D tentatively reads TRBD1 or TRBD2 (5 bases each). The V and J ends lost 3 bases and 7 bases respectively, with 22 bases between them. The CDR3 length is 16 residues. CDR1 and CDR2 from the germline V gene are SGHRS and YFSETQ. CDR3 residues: CASSSVGAAGARTQYF. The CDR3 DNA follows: TGCGCCAGCAGCTCCGTTGGGGCAGCCGGGGCAAGGACCCAGTACTTC.

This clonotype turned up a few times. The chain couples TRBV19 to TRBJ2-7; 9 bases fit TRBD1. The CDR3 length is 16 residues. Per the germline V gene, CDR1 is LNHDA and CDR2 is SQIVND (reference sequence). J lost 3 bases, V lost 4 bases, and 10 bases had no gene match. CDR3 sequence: CASSTSGTGLVYEQYF. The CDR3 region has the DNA TGTGCCAGTAGTACATCAGGGACAGGGCTCGTCTACGAGCAGTACTTC.

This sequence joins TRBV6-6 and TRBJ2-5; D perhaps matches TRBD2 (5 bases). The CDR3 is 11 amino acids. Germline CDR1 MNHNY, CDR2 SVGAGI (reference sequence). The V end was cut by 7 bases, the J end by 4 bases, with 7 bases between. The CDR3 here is CASTRGETQYF. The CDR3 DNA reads TGTGCCAGCACACGGGGAGAGACCCAGTACTTC.

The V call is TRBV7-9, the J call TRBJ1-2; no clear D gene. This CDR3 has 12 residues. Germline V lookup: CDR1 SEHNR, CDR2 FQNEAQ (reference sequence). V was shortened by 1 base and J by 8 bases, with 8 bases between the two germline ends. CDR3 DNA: TGTGCCAGCAGCTTAGGAGGGAGAGGCTACACCTTC. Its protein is CASSLGGRGYTF.

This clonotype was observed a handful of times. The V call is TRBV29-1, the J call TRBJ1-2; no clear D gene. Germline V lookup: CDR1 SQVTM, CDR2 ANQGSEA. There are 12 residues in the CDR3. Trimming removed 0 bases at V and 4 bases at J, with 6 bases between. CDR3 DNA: TGCAGCGTTGAAGATCCCAGCTATGGCTACACCTTC. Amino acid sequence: CSVEDPSYGYTF.

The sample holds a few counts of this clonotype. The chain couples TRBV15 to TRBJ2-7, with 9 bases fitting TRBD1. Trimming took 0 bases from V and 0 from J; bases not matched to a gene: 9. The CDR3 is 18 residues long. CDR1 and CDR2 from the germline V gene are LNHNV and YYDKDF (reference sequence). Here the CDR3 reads CATSRDLIRQGGSYEQYF. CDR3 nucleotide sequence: TGTGCCACCAGCAGAGATCTTATTAGACAGGGGGGCTCCTACGAGCAGTACTTC.

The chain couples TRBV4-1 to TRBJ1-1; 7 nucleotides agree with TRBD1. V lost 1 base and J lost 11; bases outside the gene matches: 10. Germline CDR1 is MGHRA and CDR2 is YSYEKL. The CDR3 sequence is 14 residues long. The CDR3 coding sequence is TGCGCCAGCAGCCAAGCAGGGGGTACAGGGGTCGCTTTCTTT. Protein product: CASSQAGGTGVAFF.

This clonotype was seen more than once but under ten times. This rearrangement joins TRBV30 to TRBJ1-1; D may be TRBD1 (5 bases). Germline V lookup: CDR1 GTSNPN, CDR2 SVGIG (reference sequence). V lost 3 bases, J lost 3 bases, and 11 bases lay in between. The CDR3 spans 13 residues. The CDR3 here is CAWSGGAHTEAFF. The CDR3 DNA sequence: TGTGCCTGGAGCGGGGGAGCGCACACTGAAGCTTTCTTT.

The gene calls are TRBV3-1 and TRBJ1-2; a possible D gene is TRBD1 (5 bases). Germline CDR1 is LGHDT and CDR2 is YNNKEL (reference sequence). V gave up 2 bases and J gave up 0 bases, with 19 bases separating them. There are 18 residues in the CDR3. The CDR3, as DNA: TGTGCCAGCAGCCAAAAAGTGGTAAAGGACACCGCTAACTATGGCTACACCTTC. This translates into CASSQKVVKDTANYGYTF.